This TCR beta chain originates from a study of PD-1 blockade in classical Hodgkin lymphoma. Germline V gene sequence: CDR1 MRHNA, CDR2 SNTAGT. CDR3 size: 13 residues. V lost 4 bases to trimming and J lost 3 bases, with 6 bases between them. Note on this clone: Its antigen is currently unknown.

Libraries were prepared by immunoSEQ multiplex PCR; TCRdb keeps only in-frame clonotypes and omits some of them. Found here are over 15,000 clones, around 79% of them singletons; the top ten hold 18%. Study results and caveats: The study found complete responders had baseline diversity similar to newly diagnosed patients.

Relapses following autologous stem cell transplantation were seen in all patients, with brentuximab vedotin exposure varying. This TCR was recovered from a human donor with classical Hodgkin lymphoma. The chain has TRBV6-4 and TRBJ2-2; tentatively, D is TRBD1 (6 bases). This sample comprised peripheral blood mononuclear cells (PBMCs), obtained before the second cycle of nivolumab. The CDR3 DNA reads as TGTGCCAGCAGTGCAGGGGACACCGGGGAGCTGTTTTTT. As protein: CASSAGDTGELFF.